The rows below give T cell receptor beta chains drawn from one sample of a study of tumor-infiltrating lymphocytes in primary liver carcinoma. MiXCR was run by TCRdb on the multiplex PCR reads, yielding one entry per CDR3 protein. The data show approximately 92,000 distinct CDR3 sequences, approximately 68% seen once. The material sequenced was liver tumor tissue from sampling region 5. These TCRs come from a woman aged 55-75 years with primary liver carcinoma and hepatitis B virus infection. Each CDR3 is given with its conserved first and last residue. The D gene is left open where the match is weak.

V gene: TRBV29-1
D gene: TRBD2
CDR3 protein: CSVMRGNTDTQYF

V gene: TRBV7-9
D gene: .
CDR3 protein: CASSKASLYEQYF

V gene: TRBV6-5
D gene: TRBD1
CDR3 protein: CAGNFGTGGADTQYF

V gene: TRBV11-2
D gene: .
CDR3 protein: CASSLEGGMVYEQYF

V gene: TRBV5-1
D gene: TRBD1
CDR3 protein: CASIGQGAPYTQYF

V gene: TRBV4-1
D gene: .
CDR3 protein: CASSQPARTTNGCTF

V gene: TRBV28
D gene: .
CDR3 protein: CASSLTDSLTEAFF

V gene: TRBV11-2
D gene: .
CDR3 protein: CASSTGRLYAREQYF

V gene: TRBV5-1
D gene: TRBD2
CDR3 protein: CASSDRGTSGTLANEQFF

V gene: TRBV4-2
D gene: TRBD2
CDR3 protein: CVCSQDVIAGDNTKQYF

V gene: TRBV28
D gene: .
CDR3 protein: CASSPPDIRNQPQHF

V gene: TRBV11-2
D gene: TRBD1
CDR3 protein: CASTLSKQGQVSEAFF

V gene: TRBV5-4
D gene: TRBD2
CDR3 protein: CASNSAGTRTYNEQFF

V gene: TRBV29-1
D gene: .
CDR3 protein: CNVVWLARGLHYNEQFF

V gene: TRBV6-5
D gene: TRBD2
CDR3 protein: CAPGASGRAGTQYF

V gene: TRBV6-6
D gene: TRBD1
CDR3 protein: CASNSLGTGKDGYTF

V gene: TRBV9
D gene: .
CDR3 protein: CASSVVGANVLTF

V gene: TRBV29-1
D gene: .
CDR3 protein: CSVAPGTSGYEQYF

V gene: TRBV11-3
D gene: .
CDR3 protein: CASMDRGNEQFF

V gene: TRBV12-5
D gene: .
CDR3 protein: CASGLVLGGSARNILYF

V gene: TRBV12-3/TRBV12-4
D gene: .
CDR3 protein: CASSLPPGYGADTQYF

V gene: TRBV14
D gene: .
CDR3 protein: CASSPVWWAGVNEQFF

V gene: TRBV4-1
D gene: TRBD1
CDR3 protein: CASSHPVAQGTPSWQYF

V gene: TRBV20-1
D gene: .
CDR3 protein: CSARPDQSRSYNEQFF

V gene: TRBV7-9
D gene: TRBD1
CDR3 protein: CASSIDRDNSPLHF

V gene: TRBV11-3
D gene: .
CDR3 protein: CARSPRGVEPYEQYF

V gene: TRBV29-1
D gene: TRBD1
CDR3 protein: CSARDRVLREQYF

V gene: TRBV14
D gene: .
CDR3 protein: CASAEGGQPQHF

V gene: TRBV5-1
D gene: .
CDR3 protein: CASHLAPGANTEAFF

V gene: TRBV2
D gene: .
CDR3 protein: CASGEIGRRGEQYF

V gene: TRBV5-1
D gene: .
CDR3 protein: CASSLFGDSSCEQYF

V gene: TRBV11-3
D gene: .
CDR3 protein: CASSLLGGDYNEQSF

V gene: TRBV30
D gene: TRBD2
CDR3 protein: CACPTSGSGISEQYF

V gene: TRBV11-2
D gene: TRBD1
CDR3 protein: CASDLGTTGGGYTF

V gene: TRBV11-2
D gene: .
CDR3 protein: CASSFVVNLPFHF

V gene: TRBV6-6
D gene: TRBD1
CDR3 protein: CASSYSPGGPKQPQHF

V gene: TRBV7-9
D gene: TRBD2
CDR3 protein: CASNLAGDSTYEQYF

V gene: TRBV28
D gene: .
CDR3 protein: CASSSQLLGVRPSLYF

V gene: TRBV7-2
D gene: TRBD2
CDR3 protein: CASSLRGTSGPTDTQYF

V gene: TRBV29-1
D gene: TRBD1
CDR3 protein: CSITGTVVSLRMEYF

V gene: TRBV29-1
D gene: TRBD2
CDR3 protein: CSVRLAGSKQNF